Listed below are T cell receptor beta chains from one sample, sequenced in a study of vaccination and CD4 T cells after COVID-19. Their antigens are not known. MiXCR, applied by TCRdb to the PCR reads, yields one record per CDR3 protein. The table lists 12,000 or so distinct CDR3 sequences, 37% of them singletons. Sample: CD4+ T cells from blood, cultured in vitro. The receptors stem from a human donor in good health. CDR3s include the opening cysteine and the closing phenylalanine or tryptophan. Fields, in order: J gene, clone size, V gene, CDR3 length, CDR3 protein. Expanded clones get a size class; other rows say once, few or many, or leave the size out.

>TRBJ2-1|few|TRBV6-2/TRBV6-3|17
CASSYSPASGIYNEQFF
>TRBJ2-7|once|TRBV6-2/TRBV6-3|15
CASKGIGGTSYEQYF
>TRBJ2-5|.|TRBV28|16
CASSPWTGPHQETQYF
>TRBJ2-3|few|TRBV20-1|12
CSARERADTQYF
>TRBJ2-7|.|TRBV6-1|15
CASSGLREKSYEQYF
>TRBJ2-1|.|TRBV20-1|14
CSASRQGWTVEQFF
>TRBJ2-5|few|TRBV19|13
CASSLQGQETQYF
>TRBJ1-3|few|TRBV20-1|12
CSARVLGDTIYF
>TRBJ2-3|.|TRBV12-3/TRBV12-4|11
CASSRTGTQYF
>TRBJ1-1|.|TRBV7-9|14
CASSLPTGVTEAFF
>TRBJ2-5|few|TRBV10-3|14
CAISWGVGQETQYF
>TRBJ2-5|few|TRBV7-9|14
CASNEKGAGETQYF
>TRBJ1-2|few|TRBV24-1|14
CATSDSDREGGYTF
>TRBJ1-2|.|TRBV19|13
CASSIPTAYGYTF
>TRBJ2-7|few|TRBV6-1|14
CASSGGGLSYEQYF
>TRBJ1-5|.|TRBV6-1|14
CASWDRRSYQPQHF
>TRBJ1-5|few|TRBV15|13
CATALGQDQPQHF
>TRBJ1-1|.|TRBV7-2|15
CASSYMGVTSTEAFF
>TRBJ1-4|.|TRBV15|15
CATSMRGATNEKLFF
>TRBJ1-6|.|TRBV19|15
CASSVTGGRNSPLHF
>TRBJ2-5|.|TRBV6-2/TRBV6-3|11
CASGWRETQYF
>TRBJ1-5|few|TRBV28|16
CASSGTGVYSNQPQHF
>TRBJ2-3|.|TRBV19|18
CASSITSGRFRGTDTQYF
>TRBJ2-7|few|TRBV28|11
CASSLWPRWYF
>TRBJ1-4|.|TRBV20-1|15
CSARDQETGGEKLFF
>TRBJ2-2|.|TRBV28|16
CASSSPGQGYTGELFF
>TRBJ2-7|.|TRBV6-1|13
CASDGGRGHEQYF
>TRBJ1-4|few|TRBV20-1|18
CSARDLGQGTTTNEKLFF
>TRBJ2-1|few|TRBV11-2|16
CASRPQTGGRNNEQFF
>TRBJ2-3|few|TRBV20-1|16
CSAREQSHPRFGTQYF
>TRBJ2-7|.|TRBV15|14
CATSRVSGSYEQYF
>TRBJ2-7|few|TRBV6-5|15
CASSSASGTWGGQYF
>TRBJ2-5|.|TRBV11-2|11
CASSFHETQYF
>TRBJ1-5|.|TRBV10-2|15
CASRSLAGEDQPQHF
>TRBJ1-6|.|TRBV27|16
CASSLKPGQGISPLHF
>TRBJ2-3|.|TRBV6-1|17
CASSPLSMREFPDTQYF
>TRBJ2-5|few|TRBV20-1|13
CSAQPLGEETQYF
>TRBJ2-1|.|TRBV20-1|12
CSAPGWGNEQFF
>TRBJ1-2|.|TRBV21-1|14
CASSRATDNYGYTF
>TRBJ2-1|once|TRBV15|20
CATSSKGGLAGGPGYNEQFF
>TRBJ1-2|medium-sized|TRBV15|16
CATSPHNRTGGYGYTF
>TRBJ2-3|.|TRBV7-9|15
CASSTGPWGTDTQYF
>TRBJ1-1|.|TRBV24-1|14
CATRGQGTGTEAFF
>TRBJ2-7|.|TRBV19|13
CASLDRGNSEQYF
>TRBJ1-6|.|TRBV11-3|14
CASSLGIENSPLHF
>TRBJ2-1|.|TRBV6-1|15
CASMAGTSFSNEQFF
>TRBJ2-1|.|TRBV10-1|16
CASRRDTSGKGDEQFF
>TRBJ2-5|few|TRBV7-6|13
CASRWLAEETQYF
>TRBJ1-2|.|TRBV20-1|13
CSARSGQLYGYTF
>TRBJ2-7|few|TRBV20-1|13
CSASQIAYYEQYF
>TRBJ2-5|.|TRBV11-2|15
CASSLGGLAQETQYF
>TRBJ2-7|few|TRBV30|12
CASSPGGNEQYF
>TRBJ1-1|.|TRBV30|15
CAWSRWGGVNTEAFF
>TRBJ1-5|.|TRBV24-1|15
CATSDSGQVVQPQHF